These 18 T cell receptor beta chains came from one sample sequenced in a study of T cell repertoires in cytomegalovirus infection. TCRdb re-derived calls from the reads in MiXCR, one entry per CDR3 protein. The sample shows approximately 500,000 distinct CDR3 sequences, 16% of them seen only once. Material: CD8+ T cells from PBMCs. The receptor source for this set is a human donor in good health (CMV status not recorded). Some clones in this sample may be carry-over from other donors' samples.

The chain combines TRBV14 with TRBJ1-6; possibly TRBD1 for D (5 bases). The V end was cut by 1 base, the J end by 9 bases, with 13 bases between. The CDR3 is made up of 15 amino acids. Germline loops: CDR1 SGHDN, CDR2 FVKESK. Written as DNA, the CDR3 is TGTGCCAGCAGCCAAGGATCCGCAGGGAGTTCACCCCTCCACTTT. Translating it yields CASSQGSAGSSPLHF.

This clonotype was observed a handful of times. The gene calls are TRBV5-4 and TRBJ2-4; 8 bases map to TRBD2. V was clipped by 2 bases and J by 0 bases; unmatched bases: 7. This CDR3 has 17 amino acids. Looked up from germline, CDR1 is SGHNT and CDR2 is YYREEE (reference sequence). CDR3 protein: CASSFTAGGIAKNIQYF. CDR3 nucleotides: TGTGCCAGCAGCTTTACGGCGGGGGGCATAGCCAAAAACATTCAGTACTTC.

This clonotype showed up many times. This chain links TRBV28 with TRBJ1-2, with D hard to call. The CDR3 length is 13 residues. Trimming removed 2 bases at V and 5 bases at J, with 9 bases between. CDR1 MDHEN and CDR2 SYDVKM come from the germline V gene. The CDR3 loop is CASSLVGGYGYTF. DNA of the CDR3: TGTGCCAGCAGTTTAGTGGGAGGGTATGGCTACACCTTC.

This clonotype appeared many times. The V call is TRBV3-1, the J call TRBJ1-5, with D unclear. CDR1 LGHDT and CDR2 YNNKEL come from the germline V gene (reference sequence). V gave up 0 bases and J gave up 1 base, with 13 bases separating them. The CDR3 spans 17 residues. CDR3 in DNA: TGTGCCAGCAGCCAAGATTACCCTGGGCGCAGCAATCAGCCCCAGCATTTT. This codes for CASSQDYPGRSNQPQHF.

This clonotype was picked up a small number of times. V is TRBV24-1 and J is TRBJ2-2; 9 nucleotides line up with TRBD2. J was trimmed by 8 bases and V by 3 bases; bases with no gene match: 12. The CDR3 sequence is 17 residues long. CDR1 and CDR2 (germline): KGHDR, SFDVKD. The CDR3 sequence is CATSDPAAGGELGELFF. The CDR3 nucleotides read TGTGCCACCAGTGATCCCGCAGCGGGAGGAGAGTTAGGGGAGCTGTTTTTT.

With respect to this clonotype: This sequence may be a read error, since a much larger clone differs from it by one base. The V call is TRBV5-5, the J call TRBJ2-7, with no clear D. The V gene's germline CDR1 is SGHKS and CDR2 YYEKEE (reference sequence). The CDR3 is made up of 12 amino acids. CDR3 in DNA: TGTGCCGGCAGCTTGCTCTCATACGAGCAGTACTTC. Translation gives CAGSLLSYEQYF.

The genes are TRBV10-3 and TRBJ2-3; no clear D. The CDR3 spans 14 residues. Deletions cut 2 bases from V and 6 bases from J, with 12 bases between. CDR1 is ENHRY, CDR2 SYGVKD, per germline. CDR3: CAISEVVAEDTQYF. CDR3 bases: TGTGCCATCAGTGAGGTGGTGGCCGAGGATACGCAGTATTTT.

This clonotype was seen a handful of times. This chain links TRBV2 with TRBJ2-2, with TRBD1 matching over 8 bases. CDR1 and CDR2 from the germline V gene are SNHLY and FYNNEI. With 2 bases clipped from V and 5 bases from J, the junction kept 4 bases outside the gene matches. The CDR3 spans 15 residues. The CDR3 protein is CASSENRGWTGELFF. CDR3 DNA sequence: TGTGCCAGCAGTGAAAACAGGGGGTGGACCGGGGAGCTGTTTTTT.

In its sample, this clonotype was seen many times. This sequence joins TRBV7-9 and TRBJ2-2; D is ambiguous. Germline CDR1 reads SEHNR; CDR2 reads FQNEAQ (reference sequence). The V and J ends lost 0 bases and 6 bases respectively, with 8 bases between them. The CDR3 has 14 amino acids. CDR3 in amino acids: CASSLALRAGELFF. CDR3 bases: TGTGCCAGCAGCTTAGCCCTCAGAGCCGGGGAGCTGTTTTTT. The whole variable domain, filled in from reference TRBV7-9 and TRBJ2-2, reads DTGVSQNPRHKITKRGQNVTFRCDPISEHNRLYWYRQTLGQGPEFLTYFQNEAQLEKSRLLSDRFSAERPKGSFSTLEIQRTEQGDSAMYLCASSLALRAGELFFGEGSRLTVL.

This clonotype was counted ten times or more. J is TRBJ2-7 and V is TRBV7-9, with 15 positions matching TRBD2. The CDR3 covers 14 residues. After removal of 8 bases from V and 7 bases from J, the junction contained 6 bases not matched to a gene. Germline CDR1 SEHNR, CDR2 FQNEAQ (reference sequence). The CDR3 bases are TGTGCCAGCGACGGGACTAGCGGGAGGAGTGAGCAGTACTTC. Translated, it gives CASDGTSGRSEQYF.

The V call is TRBV29-1, the J call TRBJ2-1; D gene ambiguous. The CDR3 extends over 12 amino acids. CDR1 and CDR2 from the germline V gene are SQVTM and ANQGSEA. Trimming cost V 6 bases and J 0 bases, with 6 bases left between them. For the CDR3, the DNA is TGCAGCGTAACTTTCTCCTACAATGAGCAGTTCTTC. It is translated as CSVTFSYNEQFF.

The chain recombines TRBV9 with TRBJ1-2, with TRBD1 as a possible D gene (6 bases). Germline CDR1 is SGDLS and CDR2 is YYNGEE. The CDR3 totals 16 residues. V lost 3 bases and J 2 bases, leaving 17 bases between the germline ends. The CDR3 nucleotides read TGTGCCAGCAGCGGAGTACAGGGCCTCTCCAACTATGGCTACACCTTC. Translation gives CASSGVQGLSNYGYTF.

J is TRBJ2-6 and V is TRBV7-6; 10 nucleotides match TRBD2. Germline values: CDR1 SGHVS, CDR2 FNYEAQ. The CDR3 runs to 20 residues. V dropped 4 bases and J dropped 0; count of bases not matched to a gene: 12. CDR3 DNA sequence: TGTGCCAGCAGCTCGCTACTAGCGGGGTATAAAAGCTCTGGGGCCAACGTCCTGACTTTC. Encoded protein: CASSSLLAGYKSSGANVLTF.

About this clonotype: This sequence may be a read error, since a much larger clone differs from it by one base. J is TRBJ2-3 and V is TRBV11-3, with 8 bases identical to TRBD1. CDR1 SGHNT and CDR2 YENEEA come from the germline V gene. CDR3 length equals 15 residues. The CDR3 bases are TGTACCAGCAGCTCTCGGACAGGGCGCACAGATACGCAGTATTTT. This encodes CTSSSRTGRTDTQYF.

This clonotype was detected ten times or more. This rearrangement joins TRBV7-3 to TRBJ1-4; D remains ambiguous. The CDR3 is made up of 18 amino acids. Trimming left V 2 bases short and J 6 bases short, with 22 bases between. Germline CDR1 reads SGHTA; CDR2 reads FQGTGA. DNA for the CDR3: TGTGCCAGCAGCTTAGAGCACACTCGTCAGATAGGTTATGAAAAACTGTTTTTT. It codes for CASSLEHTRQIGYEKLFF.

This clonotype has more than one count but fewer than ten. The chain combines TRBV6-5 with TRBJ2-1; 7 bases agree with TRBD1. Trimming took 2 bases from V and 4 from J; bases not matched to a gene: 5. The CDR3 is 15 amino acids. Germline assignment: CDR1 MNHEY and CDR2 SVGAGI. The CDR3 sequence: CASSYGMTGYNEQFF. The CDR3 nucleotides are TGTGCCAGCAGTTACGGAATGACAGGGTACAATGAGCAGTTCTTC.

A remark on this clonotype: A much larger clone lies one base from this, so it may be a read error. This chain connects TRBV10-3 to TRBJ1-4; D perhaps matches TRBD1 (6 bases). In germline, CDR1 is ENHRY, CDR2 SYGVKD. The CDR3 length is 15 residues. Trimming removed 0 bases from V and 4 bases from J, with 9 bases in between. CDR3 residues: CAISESGGGNEKLFF. The DNA of the CDR3 is TGTGCCATCAGTGAGTCAGGGGGAGGTAATGAAAAACTGTTTTTT.

V gene TRBV19 combines with J gene TRBJ2-4; 9 bases align to TRBD1. CDR1 is LNHDA and CDR2 is SQIVND in the germline V gene (reference sequence). This CDR3 has 17 amino acids. V lost 5 bases, J lost 1 base, and 9 bases stayed unmatched. The CDR3 nucleotides read TGTGCCAGTAGTCTCAGACAGGGGGATCATGCCAAAAACATTCAGTACTTC. It codes for CASSLRQGDHAKNIQYF.